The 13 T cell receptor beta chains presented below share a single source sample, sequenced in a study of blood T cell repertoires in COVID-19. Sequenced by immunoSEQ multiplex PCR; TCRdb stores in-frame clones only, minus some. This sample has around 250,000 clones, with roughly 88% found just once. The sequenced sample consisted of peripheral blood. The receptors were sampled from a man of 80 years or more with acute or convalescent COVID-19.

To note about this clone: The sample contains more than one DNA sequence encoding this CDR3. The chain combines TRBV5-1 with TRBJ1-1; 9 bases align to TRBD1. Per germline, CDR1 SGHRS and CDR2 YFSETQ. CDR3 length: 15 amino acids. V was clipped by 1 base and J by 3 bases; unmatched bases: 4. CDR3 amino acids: CASSLLGQGDTEAFF. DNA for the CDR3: TGCGCCAGCAGCTTGTTGGGACAGGGAGACACTGAAGCTTTCTTT.

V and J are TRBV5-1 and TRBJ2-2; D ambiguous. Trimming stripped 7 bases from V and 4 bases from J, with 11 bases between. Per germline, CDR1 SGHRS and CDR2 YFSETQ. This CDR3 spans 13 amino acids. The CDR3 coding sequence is TGCGCCAGCTCCCTTGTAGTCACCGGGGAGCTGTTTTTT. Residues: CASSLVVTGELFF.

CDR3 sequence (DNA): TGTGCCAGCAGCTTGGATGACAGGGCTTCACCCCTCCACTTT. Translating gives CASSLDDRASPLHF. The rearrangement links TRBV5-5 to TRBJ1-6, with 7 positions matching TRBD1. V shed 0 bases and J 9 bases; nucleotides not matched to a gene: 3. The CDR3 runs to 14 residues. Per the germline V gene, CDR1 is SGHKS and CDR2 is YYEKEE (reference sequence).

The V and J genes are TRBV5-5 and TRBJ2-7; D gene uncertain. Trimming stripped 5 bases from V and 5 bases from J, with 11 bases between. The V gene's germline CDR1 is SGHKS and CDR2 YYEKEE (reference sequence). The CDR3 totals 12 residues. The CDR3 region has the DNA TGTGCCAGCAGTTCGCCCCGGGACGAGCAGTACTTC. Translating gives CASSSPRDEQYF.

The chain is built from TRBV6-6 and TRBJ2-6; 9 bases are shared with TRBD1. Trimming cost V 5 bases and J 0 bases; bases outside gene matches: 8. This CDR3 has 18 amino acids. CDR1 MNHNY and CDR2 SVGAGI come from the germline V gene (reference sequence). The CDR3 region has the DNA TGTGCCAGCAGTCACCGTGGGACAGGGAGCTCTGGGGCCAACGTCCTGACTTTC. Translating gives CASSHRGTGSSGANVLTF.

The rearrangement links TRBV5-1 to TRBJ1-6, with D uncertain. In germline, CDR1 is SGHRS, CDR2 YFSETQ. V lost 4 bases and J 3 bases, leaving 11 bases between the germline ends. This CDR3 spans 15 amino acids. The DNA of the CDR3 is TGCGCCAGCAGCCAGGAGGACCGCTATAATTCACCCCTCCACTTT. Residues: CASSQEDRYNSPLHF. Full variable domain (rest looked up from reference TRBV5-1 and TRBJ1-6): KAGVTQTPRYLIKTRGQQVTLSCSPISGHRSVSWYQQTPGQGLQFLFEYFSETQRNKGNFPGRFSGRQFSNSRSEMNVSTLELGDSALYLCASSQEDRYNSPLHFGNGTRLTVT.

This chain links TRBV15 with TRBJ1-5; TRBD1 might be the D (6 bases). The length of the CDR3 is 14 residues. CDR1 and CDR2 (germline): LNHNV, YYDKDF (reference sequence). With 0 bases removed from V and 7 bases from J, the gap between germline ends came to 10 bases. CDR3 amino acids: CATSRDTGHQPQHF. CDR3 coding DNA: TGTGCCACCAGCAGAGATACGGGACACCAGCCCCAGCATTTT.

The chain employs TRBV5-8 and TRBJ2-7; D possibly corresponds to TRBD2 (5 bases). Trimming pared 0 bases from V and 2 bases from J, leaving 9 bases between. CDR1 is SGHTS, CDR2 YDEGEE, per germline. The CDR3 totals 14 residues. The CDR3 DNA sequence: TGTGCCAGCAGCTTGGAGGAAGCGGCCTACGAGCAGTACTTC. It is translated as CASSLEEAAYEQYF.

The CDR3 loop reads CASSQQGPHEKLFF. The DNA for the CDR3 is TGTGCCAGTAGTCAACAGGGGCCCCATGAAAAACTGTTTTTT. The rearrangement links TRBV19 to TRBJ1-4; 7 nucleotides line up with TRBD1. Germline trimming cut 5 bases from V and 6 bases from J; bases unmatched to any gene: 6. The CDR3 covers 14 residues. Germline CDR1 and CDR2: LNHDA and SQIVND (reference sequence).

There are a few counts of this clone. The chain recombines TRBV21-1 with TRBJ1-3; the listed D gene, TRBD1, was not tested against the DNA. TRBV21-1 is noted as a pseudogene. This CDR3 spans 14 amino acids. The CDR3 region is CASRFGGVGNTIYF. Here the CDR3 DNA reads TGTGCCAGCCGCTTTGGGGGCGTTGGAAACACCATATATTTT.

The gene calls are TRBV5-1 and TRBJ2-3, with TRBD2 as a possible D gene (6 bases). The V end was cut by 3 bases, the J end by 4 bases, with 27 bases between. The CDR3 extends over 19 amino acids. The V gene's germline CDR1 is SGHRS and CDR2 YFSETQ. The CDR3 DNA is TGCGCCAGCAGCTGGAGGGGTTTCTCCGGGACCCGCCGGGCAGATACGCAGTATTTT. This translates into CASSWRGFSGTRRADTQYF.

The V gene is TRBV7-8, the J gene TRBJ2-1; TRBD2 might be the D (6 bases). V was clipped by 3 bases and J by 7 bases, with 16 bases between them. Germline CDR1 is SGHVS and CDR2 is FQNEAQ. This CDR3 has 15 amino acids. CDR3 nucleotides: TGTGCCAGCAGCTTGTTGGGGGGATCCCTAAATGAGCAGTTCTTC. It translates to CASSLLGGSLNEQFF.

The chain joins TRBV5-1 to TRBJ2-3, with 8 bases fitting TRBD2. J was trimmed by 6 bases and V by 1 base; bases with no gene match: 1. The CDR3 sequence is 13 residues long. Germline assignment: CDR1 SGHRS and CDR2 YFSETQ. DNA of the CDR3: TGCGCCAGCAGCTTGAGCGGGGGTGATACGCAGTATTTT. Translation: CASSLSGGDTQYF.